The 20 T cell receptor beta chains below all came from one sample that was sequenced in a study of patients and donors after allogeneic stem cell transplantation. TCRdb re-called the RT-PCR reads with MiXCR, one entry per CDR3 protein. This sample yields more than 850,000 distinct CDR3 sequences, of which about 20% are seen a single time; approximately 5.9% belongs to the top ten. Sequencing input: blood, either unsorted or a sorted T cell fraction (not recorded which). The receptors were gathered from a human donor who was either an allogeneic HSCT recipient or a stem cell or donor lymphocyte infusion donor (not recorded which). It is not recorded whose cells these are; they may come from a transplant donor.

V is TRBV11-1 and J is TRBJ2-3, with 12 bases aligning to TRBD2. The CDR3 is 18 residues long. Trimming cost V 0 bases and J 2 bases; bases outside gene matches: 6. In germline, CDR1 is SGHAT, CDR2 FQDESV (reference sequence). Here the CDR3 DNA reads TGTGCCAGCAGCTTAGCTTCTCTAGCGGGGGGGATCACAGATACGCAGTATTTT. As protein: CASSLASLAGGITDTQYF.

The chain recombines TRBV4-2 with TRBJ2-2; D gene unclear. Germline values: CDR1 LGHNA, CDR2 YNFKEQ. This CDR3 is 15 amino acids long. Trimming took off 1 base at V and 1 base at J, with 7 bases between the two ends. CDR3 in amino acids: CASSQAPKNTGELFF. The CDR3 DNA is TGTGCCAGCAGCCAAGCCCCGAAGAACACCGGGGAGCTGTTTTTT.

This clonotype turned up a few times. The V and J genes are TRBV12-3 or TRBV12-4 and TRBJ2-1; 13 bases agree with TRBD2. The CDR3 contains 16 residues. Trimming cost V 5 bases and J 6 bases; bases outside gene matches: 7. The CDR3, as DNA: TGTGCCAGCAGTCTCCGGACTAGCGGGGGCCCCAATGAGCAGTTCTTC. It yields the protein CASSLRTSGGPNEQFF.

The chain couples TRBV28 to TRBJ2-3; TRBD1 matches 10 bases. This CDR3 is built from 15 residues. V lost 5 bases to trimming and J lost 0 bases; unmatched junction nucleotides: 2. The germline gives CDR1 MDHEN, CDR2 SYDVKM. CDR3 sequence: CASSRDRGSTDTQYF. The DNA for the CDR3 is TGTGCCAGCAGTCGGGACAGGGGTAGCACAGATACGCAGTATTTT. Full variable domain (rest looked up from reference TRBV28 and TRBJ2-3): DVKVTQSSRYLVKRTGEKVFLECVQDMDHENMFWYRQDPGLGLRLIYFSYDVKMKEKGDIPEGYSVSREKKERFSLILESASTNQTSMYLCASSRDRGSTDTQYFGPGTRLTVL.

This clonotype has a handful of counts. The chain joins TRBV7-8 to TRBJ2-1, with 7 nucleotides matching TRBD2. The trim removed 1 base at V and 10 bases at J, leaving 10 bases unmatched. Germline CDR1 and CDR2: SGHVS and FQNEAQ. The CDR3 has 15 amino acids. The CDR3 loop is CASSLDGTTSSEQFF. CDR3 sequence (DNA): TGTGCCAGCAGCTTAGATGGGACTACCTCCTCCGAGCAGTTCTTC.

In this sample, this clonotype turned up a few times. The gene calls are TRBV19 and TRBJ1-5, with D uncertain. The CDR3 contains 13 residues. The germline V and J ends were trimmed by 7 bases and 7 bases, with 14 bases remaining between them. The germline V gene encodes CDR1 LNHDA and CDR2 SQIVND (reference sequence). This CDR3 reads CASTTDLRQPQHF. The CDR3 DNA follows: TGTGCCAGTACCACGGACCTCCGGCAGCCCCAGCATTTT.

The chain joins TRBV20-1 to TRBJ2-3; 7 bases match TRBD1. The length of the CDR3 is 14 residues. Per germline, CDR1 DFQATT and CDR2 SNEGSKA (reference sequence). V gave up 2 bases and J gave up 4 bases; unmatched junction bases: 6. The CDR3 is CSARRVTGSDTQYF. The CDR3 nucleotides read TGCAGTGCTAGAAGGGTGACAGGGTCAGATACGCAGTATTTT.

In its sample, this clonotype was seen many times. The genes are TRBV12-3 or TRBV12-4 and TRBJ2-3; no reliable D call. V shed 5 bases and J shed 1 base, with 10 bases lying between them. The CDR3 extends over 14 amino acids. CDR3 sequence reads: CASSLTLGTDTQYF. In DNA, the CDR3 is TGTGCCAGCAGTCTCACCCTGGGCACAGATACGCAGTATTTT.

The chain is built from TRBV3-1 and TRBJ1-1; D remains ambiguous. Germline loops: CDR1 LGHDT, CDR2 YNNKEL (reference sequence). The germline V and J ends were trimmed by 0 bases and 10 bases, with 9 bases remaining between them. This CDR3 spans 12 amino acids. CDR3 sequence (DNA): TGTGCCAGCAGCCAAGAGGGGTACCGAGCTTTCTTT. As protein: CASSQEGYRAFF.

The sample holds many counts of this clonotype. The rearrangement uses TRBV12-3 or TRBV12-4 and TRBJ1-5; 11 bases map to TRBD1. The CDR3 spans 14 residues. J gave up 4 bases and V 6 bases, and 2 bases lay outside the gene matches. CDR3 protein: CASSRDRGNQPQHF. Written as DNA, the CDR3 is TGTGCCAGCAGCCGGGACAGGGGGAATCAGCCCCAGCATTTT.

This chain joins TRBV12-5 and TRBJ2-7; D is ambiguous. With 1 base removed from V and 7 bases from J, the gap between germline ends came to 14 bases. This CDR3 is built from 14 residues. CDR1 and CDR2 from the germline V gene are LGHNT and FRNRAP. The CDR3 here is CASGLGSSIGEQYF. The DNA for the CDR3 is TGTGCTAGTGGTTTGGGGTCTTCTATCGGGGAGCAGTACTTC.

There are a few counts of this clonotype. The gene calls are TRBV15 and TRBJ2-6, with no clear D. From germline, CDR1 is LNHNV and CDR2 YYDKDF (reference sequence). This CDR3 comprises 16 residues. The V end was cut by 1 base, the J end by 0 bases, with 7 bases between. CDR3 amino acids: CATSRVPHSGANVLTF. Here the CDR3 DNA reads TGTGCCACCAGCAGAGTTCCCCACTCTGGGGCCAACGTCCTGACTTTC.

This chain links TRBV12-3 or TRBV12-4 with TRBJ2-1; 12 bases match TRBD2. V trimming: 6 bases; J trimming: 1 base; junction bases outside the gene matches: 13. The CDR3 is 19 residues long. The DNA of the CDR3 is TGTGCCAGCAGGCCGGTATTCGTACTAGCGGGAGGTTCCTACAATGAGCAGTTCTTC. It specifies CASRPVFVLAGGSYNEQFF.

This sequence joins TRBV19 and TRBJ2-1, with a possible D match to TRBD1 (5 bases). The germline gives CDR1 LNHDA, CDR2 SQIVND (reference sequence). V was trimmed by 3 bases and J by 4 bases, leaving 10 bases between them. This CDR3 comprises 14 residues. CDR3 nucleotides: TGTGCCAGTAGTATGGGGCAGGAGTACAATGAGCAGTTCTTC. It codes for CASSMGQEYNEQFF. Using reference TRBV19 and TRBJ2-1 for the parts outside the CDR3, the full variable domain is DGGITQSPKYLFRKEGQNVTLSCEQNLNHDAMYWYRQDPGQGLRLIYYSQIVNDFQKGDIAEGYSVSREKKESFPLTVTSAQKNPTAFYLCASSMGQEYNEQFFGPGTRLTVL.

The table lists this clonotype with a few counts. The genes are TRBV28 and TRBJ2-5; 16 bases map to TRBD2. The CDR3 runs to 16 residues. V lost 5 bases, J lost 5 bases, and 5 bases stayed unmatched. Germline V gene lookup returns CDR1 MDHEN and CDR2 SYDVKM. In DNA form, the CDR3 reads TGTGCCAGCAGTGGGACTAGCGGGGGGGATTTGGAGACCCAGTACTTC. It encodes CASSGTSGGDLETQYF.

In its sample, this clonotype was seen many times. The chain couples TRBV29-1 to TRBJ2-1; 11 bases align to TRBD2. Trimming removed 6 bases from V and 7 bases from J; junction bases left unmatched: 11. The V gene's germline CDR1 is SQVTM and CDR2 ANQGSEA. The CDR3 is 15 residues long. This CDR3 is CSVETSGRIGNEQFF. The CDR3 DNA sequence: TGCAGCGTCGAAACTAGCGGGAGAATTGGAAATGAGCAGTTCTTC.

CDR3 in amino acids: CASSLEGHHNQPQHF. CDR3 coding DNA: TGCGCCAGCAGCTTGGAAGGACACCACAATCAGCCCCAGCATTTT. The chain recombines TRBV5-1 with TRBJ1-5, with D perhaps matching TRBD1 (5 bases). There are 15 residues in the CDR3. V was shortened by 0 bases and J by 3 bases, with 10 bases between the two germline ends. CDR1 and CDR2 from the germline V gene are SGHRS and YFSETQ. Filled out from reference TRBV5-1 and TRBJ1-5, the complete variable domain reads KAGVTQTPRYLIKTRGQQVTLSCSPISGHRSVSWYQQTPGQGLQFLFEYFSETQRNKGNFPGRFSGRQFSNSRSEMNVSTLELGDSALYLCASSLEGHHNQPQHFGDGTRLSIL.

The chain couples TRBV7-2 to TRBJ2-1; possible D gene TRBD1, 6 bases. The CDR3 totals 15 residues. Germline V gives CDR1 SGHTA, CDR2 FQGNSA. V was shortened by 5 bases and J by 8 bases, with 19 bases between the two germline ends. The CDR3 sequence: CASSPQGFRDDEQFF. The CDR3 bases are TGTGCCAGCAGCCCCCAGGGGTTCCGGGACGATGAGCAGTTCTTC.

This clonotype was counted between two and nine times. This chain joins TRBV7-9 and TRBJ1-1; D gene uncertain. The germline V gene has CDR1 SEHNR and CDR2 FQNEAQ (reference sequence). The V and J ends lost 2 bases and 7 bases respectively, with 11 bases between them. There are 13 residues in the CDR3. CDR3 residues: CASSLKGTVEAFF. CDR3 DNA sequence: TGTGCCAGCAGCTTAAAGGGCACGGTTGAAGCTTTCTTT.

This clonotype was counted between two and nine times. The chain links TRBV7-3 to TRBJ2-7, with D unresolved. The ends were cut back, 2 bases at V and 1 base at J, with 15 bases in the middle. CDR3 length: 16 residues. Germline CDR1 reads SGHTA; CDR2 reads FQGTGA. CDR3 amino acids: CASSLSSLAGSYEQYF. The CDR3 DNA is TGTGCCAGCAGCTTATCCTCCTTGGCAGGTTCCTACGAGCAGTACTTC. The full variable domain, in which reference TRBV7-3 and TRBJ2-7 provide the parts outside the CDR3, is GAGVSQTPSNKVTEKGKYVELRCDPISGHTALYWYRQSLGQGPEFLIYFQGTGAADDSGLPNDRFFAVRPEGSVSTLKIQRTERGDSAVYLCASSLSSLAGSYEQYFGPGTRLTVT.